This TCR beta chain was retrieved from a study of technical replicates of blood from several donors. Data came from immunoSEQ multiplex PCR; TCRdb stores just in-frame clones and leaves some out. This table holds about 68,000 clones, 95% to 97% found once. V was pared by 10 bases and J by 1 base, with 14 bases between. The CDR3 has 13 residues. Germline V gives CDR1 MNHNY, CDR2 SVGAGI (reference sequence). Sequencing was carried out using T cells isolated from PBMCs. This receptor was obtained from a human donor in good health. The chain is built from TRBV6-6 and TRBJ2-7; TRBD2 is a possible D gene (6 bases). CDR3 in amino acids: CATWDSSSYEQYF. The DNA for the CDR3 is TGTGCCACCTGGGACTCCTCGTCCTACGAGCAGTACTTC.